This record concerns one T cell receptor beta chain sequence. Its antigen is still unknown. The record has no base qualities; no much larger clone is one base away. The germline V gene (reference sequence) gives CDR1 as LNHNV and CDR2 as YYDKDF. The CDR3, cysteine through phenylalanine, is 14 amino acids long. Just the 42-base CDR3 DNA is kept, in frame starting at base 1. The V end loses 1 base and the J end loses 3 bases, and a stretch of 9 bases separates them. This specimen comes from a study of Graves' ophthalmopathy and Graves' hyperthyroidism (dated by TCRdb to between 2018 and 2020). About the full investigation: Hyperthyroidism was considered stable if no progression to ophthalmopathy occurred within 18 months of follow-up. To explore V-J signatures distinguishing ophthalmopathy from hyperthyroidism, a discovery set of 100 patients (roughly 44 ophthalmopathy, over 55 stable hyperthyroidism) was enrolled. In about six hyperthyroidism patients, T-cell repertoires of thyroid tissue and blood were compared. Following sampling, methimazole starting at 30 mg daily was administered to hyperthyroidism patients, and high-dose intravenous methylprednisolone was administered to ophthalmopathy patients. The independent validation cohort included roughly 19 hyperthyroidism patients plus 17 patients who later progressed from hyperthyroidism to ophthalmopathy. The study used signatures of the TCR beta repertoire to tell Graves' ophthalmopathy apart from Graves' hyperthyroidism and to predict which patients would progress to ophthalmopathy. In total, some 130 blood samples were TCR-sequenced: 40 to 45 ophthalmopathy, approximately 75 hyperthyroidism and some 17 hyperthyroidism-to-ophthalmopathy patients. What the work shows at the level of the full study, not this receptor alone: No statistical method was used to set the sample size in advance, and the investigators knew which group each participant was assigned to. In validation, the model predicted ophthalmopathy progression with 55% to 71% sensitivity and approximately 72% specificity; eleven to twelve predicted patients were CT-confirmed with GO in a median of approximately six months. In cross-validation, the 13-signature model distinguished ophthalmopathy from stable hyperthyroidism with approximately 90% sensitivity and about 81% specificity, while in the test set the corresponding values were about 80% and 75%. Among expanded thyroid clonotypes with frequency above 0.001, most also showed up in blood, which suggests that blood repertoires may reflect the thyroid immune response.

Hyperthyroidism patients were newly diagnosed, were aged 18 to 65 years, and had a disease duration under 2 months. Anyone with other autoimmune diseases, uncontrolled infections, pregnancy or lactation was excluded from the study. Diagnosis was based on clinical symptoms, serum thyroxine, TRAb, thyroid ultrasound and orbital computed tomography. Total RNA was extracted using Trizol reagent, and RNA quality was checked on an Agilent 2100 Bioanalyzer. For repertoire sequencing, TCR beta CDR3 regions were amplified from RNA transcripts. The first round was an RT-PCR using HTBI primers with the Qiagen OneStep RT-PCR kit, and this first round was followed by a second-round multiplex PCR, then size selection and purification. The libraries underwent paired-end sequencing with 100 bp reads on an Illumina HiSeq2000. Per the authors' processing: SOAPnuke was used to process the reads, throwing out any read that had adapters, had uncalled bases, had a mean Phred below 15, or lacked an exact constant-primer or identifier match. COPE v1.2.5 was used to merge high-quality paired reads. Each unique nucleotide sequence was defined as a clonotype, and clonotypes were aligned to IMGT TRB V, D and J references with MiTCR v1.1. The analysis was limited to V-J combinations with a frequency above 0.0001, which together covered approximately 99% of the repertoires. For each V-J combination, a TCR clonal expansion and chaos score was defined as the ratio of F50 clonal expansion to chaos observed in the TCRdist matrix. Welch's t-statistics and random forest were used to reduce features to 13 V-J combinations, which were fed into a naive Bayes classifier. The similarity between thyroid and blood repertoires was quantified using the Morisita-Horn index. TCRdb ran its own pipeline on the public reads, namely fastp trimming at Q25 and MiXCR clone calling, and kept in-frame beta chains. Each CDR3 protein gets just one entry, which takes the most common genes and DNA from the rows behind it. For this entry, the V and J calls and clone size follow TCRdb and not the study's own pipeline. The sample table lists over a million distinct CDR3 sequences, 35% to 40% of them with a count of one. The ten largest make up roughly 10% of the sample.

The chain links TRBV15 with TRBJ2-5; TRBD1 is a weak D gene call, 6 bases matching. Sequencing was carried out using peripheral blood or thyroid tissue (not recorded which). The sequence was collected from an adult man with Graves' hyperthyroidism. The CDR3 region has the sequence CATSRARTEETQYF. The DNA sequence follows: TGTGCCACCAGCAGAGCCCGGACAGAAGAGACCCAGTACTTC.